These T cell receptor beta chains were read from a single sample in a study of OX40 agonist ivuxolimab in advanced cancers. Data came from immunoSEQ multiplex PCR; TCRdb stores just in-frame clones and leaves some out. Of around 76,000 clones in the sample, about 89% were seen once. The starting material was CD4+ or CD8+ T cells sorted from blood, obtained in a trial of the OX40 agonist ivuxolimab. Every receptor here comes from an adult with an advanced solid tumor such as melanoma, head and neck, liver or kidney cancer. Each CDR3 is given with its conserved first and last residue.

j_call v_call cdr3_aa
TRBJ1-5 TRBV18 CASSPRGPGTGVGQPQHF
TRBJ1-3 TRBV6-5 CAIRSSGNTIYF
TRBJ2-7 TRBV6-5 CASSYDFADTYEQYF
TRBJ1-1 TRBV5-1 CASSQGQGLAEAFF
TRBJ2-1 TRBV18 CASSPEGGSYNEQFF
TRBJ1-5 TRBV4-1 CASSRSGTYSNQPQHF
TRBJ1-1 TRBV19 CASSIRGNTEAFF
TRBJ1-5 TRBV18 CASSPSESQPQHF
TRBJ2-2 TRBV19 CASTSLAGNTGELFF
TRBJ1-1 TRBV19 CASSIRGQHTEAFF
TRBJ2-1 TRBV30 CAWSNGGEQFF
TRBJ1-3 TRBV6-1 CASSETDSGNTIYF
TRBJ2-5 TRBV5-8 CASSLARGTGETQYF
TRBJ1-1 TRBV5-1 CASSLEMNTEAFF
TRBJ1-2 TRBV6-5 CASSYSPGTYGYTF
TRBJ2-5 TRBV5-4 CASSLQGSGETQYF
TRBJ2-2 TRBV5-1 CASSPMRGELFF
TRBJ1-4 TRBV12-5 CASGKGLAEGEKLFF
TRBJ2-3 TRBV11-2 CASSLVEPGRLGTDTQYF
TRBJ1-2 TRBV7-2 CASSLGGQGASYGYTF
TRBJ2-3 TRBV9 CASSHPGTSQTDTQYF
TRBJ1-1 TRBV7-2 CASSWRGQGWAFF
TRBJ2-4 TRBV6-5 CASTPHGGRNIQYF
TRBJ2-5 TRBV12-5 CASGLGLAEYRETQYF
- TRBV29-1 CSVEVDSGHYYEQYF
TRBJ2-4 TRBV18 CASSPDSIQYF
TRBJ2-7 TRBV11-2 CASSGPYYEQYF
TRBJ1-2 TRBV4-3 CASSQALQGDYGYTF
TRBJ2-1 TRBV30 CACNGGASANEQFF
TRBJ2-1 TRBV7-2 CASSSDRGSYNEQFF
TRBJ2-1 TRBV19 CASKGDRGLNEQFF